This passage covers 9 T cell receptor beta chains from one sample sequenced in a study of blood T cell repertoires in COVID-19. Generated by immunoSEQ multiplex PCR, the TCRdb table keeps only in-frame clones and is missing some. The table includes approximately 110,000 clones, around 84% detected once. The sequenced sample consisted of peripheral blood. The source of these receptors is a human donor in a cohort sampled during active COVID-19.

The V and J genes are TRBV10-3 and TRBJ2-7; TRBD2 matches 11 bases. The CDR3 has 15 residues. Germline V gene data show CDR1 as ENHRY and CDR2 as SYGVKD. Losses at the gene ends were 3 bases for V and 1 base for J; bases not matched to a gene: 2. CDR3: CAISEGTSGSYEQYF. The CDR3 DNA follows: TGTGCCATCAGTGAAGGGACTAGCGGTTCCTACGAGCAGTACTTC.

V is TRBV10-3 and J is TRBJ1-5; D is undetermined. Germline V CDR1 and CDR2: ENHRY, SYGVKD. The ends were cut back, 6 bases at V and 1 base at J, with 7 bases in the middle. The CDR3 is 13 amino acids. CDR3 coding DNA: TGTGCCATCAGGGGGAGCAGCAATCAGCCCCAGCATTTT. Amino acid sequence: CAIRGSSNQPQHF.

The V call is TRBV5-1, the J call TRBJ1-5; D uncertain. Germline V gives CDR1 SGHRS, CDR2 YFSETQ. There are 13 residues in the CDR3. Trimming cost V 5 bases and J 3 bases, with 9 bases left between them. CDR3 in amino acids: CASRTGSNQPQHF. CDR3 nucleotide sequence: TGCGCCAGCAGGACGGGGTCCAATCAGCCCCAGCATTTT. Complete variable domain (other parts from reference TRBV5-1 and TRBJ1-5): KAGVTQTPRYLIKTRGQQVTLSCSPISGHRSVSWYQQTPGQGLQFLFEYFSETQRNKGNFPGRFSGRQFSNSRSEMNVSTLELGDSALYLCASRTGSNQPQHFGDGTRLSIL.

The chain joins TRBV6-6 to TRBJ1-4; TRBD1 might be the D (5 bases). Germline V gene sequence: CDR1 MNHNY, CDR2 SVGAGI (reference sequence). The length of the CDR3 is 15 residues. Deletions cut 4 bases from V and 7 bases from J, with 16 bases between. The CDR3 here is CASSSVGPQGEKLFF. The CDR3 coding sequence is TGTGCCAGCAGTTCAGTTGGCCCCCAGGGTGAAAAACTGTTTTTT.

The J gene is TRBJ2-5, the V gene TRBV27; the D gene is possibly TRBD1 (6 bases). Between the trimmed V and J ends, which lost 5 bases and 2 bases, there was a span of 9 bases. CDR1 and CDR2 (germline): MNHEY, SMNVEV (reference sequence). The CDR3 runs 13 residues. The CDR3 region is CASSPRGQETQYF. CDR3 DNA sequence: TGTGCCAGCAGTCCCAGGGGTCAAGAGACCCAGTACTTC.

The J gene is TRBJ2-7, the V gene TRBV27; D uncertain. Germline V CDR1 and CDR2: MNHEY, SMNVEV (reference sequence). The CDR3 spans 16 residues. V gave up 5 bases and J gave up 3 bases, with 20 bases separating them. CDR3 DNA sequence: TGTGCCAGCAGTCCCCCGTTTGGGTCAGGCAACTACGAGCAGTACTTC. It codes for CASSPPFGSGNYEQYF.

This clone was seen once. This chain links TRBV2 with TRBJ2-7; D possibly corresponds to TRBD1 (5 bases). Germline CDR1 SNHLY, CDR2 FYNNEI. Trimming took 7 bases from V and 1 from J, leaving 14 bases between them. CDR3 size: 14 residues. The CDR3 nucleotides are TGTGCCAGCATTAGGACATATACTTCCTACGAGCAGTACTTC. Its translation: CASIRTYTSYEQYF.

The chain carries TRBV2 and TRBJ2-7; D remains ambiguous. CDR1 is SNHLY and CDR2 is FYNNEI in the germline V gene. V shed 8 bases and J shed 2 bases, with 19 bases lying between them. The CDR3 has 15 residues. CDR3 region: CASSLEISAAYEQYF. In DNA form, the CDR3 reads TGTGCCAGCTCCTTAGAAATTTCGGCGGCCTACGAGCAGTACTTC.

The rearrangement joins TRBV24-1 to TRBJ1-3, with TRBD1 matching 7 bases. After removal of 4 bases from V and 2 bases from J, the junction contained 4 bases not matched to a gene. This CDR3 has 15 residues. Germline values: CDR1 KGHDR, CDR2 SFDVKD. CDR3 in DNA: TGTGCCACCAGTGACACAACAGGGGCTGGAAACACCATATATTTT. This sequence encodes CATSDTTGAGNTIYF.